Included here is one T cell receptor (beta chain) sequence, with context. What it binds is unknown. Other DNA sequences in the sample encode the same CDR3. The method was immunoSEQ multiplex PCR; TCRdb's version includes in-frame clones alone and lacks a portion of them. The sample shows approximately 1.5 million clones, around 98.5% of them seen only once. Adult donors, all healthy and HIV-negative, had no recent acute infections or vaccinations. The ends lost 0 bases at V and 9 bases at J; junction bases unmatched: 2. Germline CDR1 and CDR2: SGDLS and YYNGEE. The CDR3 has 13 residues. This entry comes from a study of shared clonotypes between healthy human individuals. Findings and caveats of the study: Naive CD4 clonotypes were shared across a handful of donors at roughly 4.6%.

The chain employs TRBV9 and TRBJ2-1; 8 nucleotides line up with TRBD2. The sample taken for sequencing was naive CD4+ T cells sorted from blood. Noted subset: CD45RA+ positively selected. This clonotype was obtained from a man aged 25-45 years in good health. CDR3 bases: TGTGCCAGCAGCGTAGCGGGAGGGCGTGAGCAGTTCTTC. Translation: CASSVAGGREQFF.